This record concerns one TCR beta chain sequence. These data originate in a study of blood T cell repertoires in COVID-19. Study-level background: Acute and convalescent COVID-19 specimens originated in the United States, Italy and Spain. T cells, B-cell-depleted T cells, or PBMCs provided the cDNA or gDNA that served as material.

Per the authors' pipeline: Estimation of nucleated cell counts was performed using reference gene primer amplification. Repertoires were generated with immunoSEQ multiplex PCR, while TCRdb's copy carries only in-frame clones and drops some. The V and J calls and clone size are taken from that table; D and trimming were inferred from the DNA. The sample has about 150,000 clones, 75% to 90% seen once; the top ten hold over 12%. CDR1 is SGHRS and CDR2 is YFSETQ in the germline V gene. The germline V and J ends were trimmed by 4 bases and 2 bases, with 15 bases remaining between them. The CDR3 totals 15 residues.

The sample consisted of peripheral blood. The sequence came from a woman aged 40-49 years with acute or convalescent COVID-19. The V gene is TRBV5-1, the J gene TRBJ2-5; TRBD1 is a possible D gene (5 bases). The CDR3, as DNA: TGCGCCAGCAGCCTACCTGACAGTGTTCAAGAGACCCAGTACTTC. Residues: CASSLPDSVQETQYF.